A single sample is the source of the 26 T cell receptor beta chains below, sequenced in a study of regulatory T cells in long-lasting Graves disease. Time point given: newly diagnosed GD, antithyroid drugs for less than 3 months. PBMC RNA was the source of the TCR library. With iRepertoire HTBI primers and Arm-PCR of CDR3 regions, TCR beta libraries were built. MiXCR, applied by TCRdb to the multiplex PCR reads, yields one record per CDR3 protein. Among 320,000 or so distinct CDR3 sequences listed, 15% to 20% were seen once. The specimen was peripheral blood mononuclear cells (PBMCs), collected at new diagnosis, from a patient treated with antithyroid drugs. The receptors derive from a female donor with Graves disease.

This clonotype was observed many times. The V call is TRBV7-6, the J call TRBJ2-2, with D perhaps TRBD2 (5 bases). V lost 1 base to trimming and J lost 2 bases, with 11 bases between them. The CDR3 contains 16 residues. Germline lookup yields CDR1 SGHVS and CDR2 FNYEAQ. The CDR3 reads CASSLERASNTGELFF. CDR3 nucleotide sequence: TGTGCCAGCAGCTTAGAACGGGCTAGCAACACCGGGGAGCTGTTTTTT.

In the case of this clonotype: Compared with germline, one end of the junction differs, possibly owing to a read error. This chain uses TRBV19 with TRBJ1-3; possible D gene TRBD1, 6 bases. The CDR3 totals 15 residues. Germline V gives CDR1 LNHDA, CDR2 SQIVND (reference sequence). Written as DNA, the CDR3 is TGTGCCAGTACCGCCGGACAGTTCTCTGGAGACACCATATATTTT. It encodes CASTAGQFSGDTIYF.

The gene calls are TRBV25-1 and TRBJ1-2; no firm D call. The CDR3 covers 14 residues. Trimming shortened V by 1 base and J by 6 bases, and 12 bases separated the two germline ends. Germline V gene lookup returns CDR1 MGHDK and CDR2 SYGVNS. CDR3: CASSEFGNQDGYTF. The CDR3 coding sequence is TGTGCCAGCAGTGAATTTGGGAATCAGGATGGCTACACCTTC.

The rearrangement links TRBV24-1 to TRBJ2-3; D gene ambiguous. CDR3 length: 14 amino acids. Trimming left V 6 bases short and J 5 bases short, with 14 bases between. CDR1 KGHDR and CDR2 SFDVKD come from the germline V gene. The CDR3 region is CATSPRDRRDTQYF. The CDR3 coding sequence is TGTGCCACCAGTCCCCGTGATAGAAGAGATACGCAGTATTTT.

The chain links TRBV27 to TRBJ2-3, with D tentatively TRBD2 (7 bases). V was trimmed by 6 bases and J by 7 bases, leaving 14 bases between them. Germline V gene data show CDR1 as MNHEY and CDR2 as SMNVEV (reference sequence). CDR3 length: 13 residues. Written as DNA, the CDR3 is TGTGCCAGCAGGAGGGGGGGGGAGCATACGCAGTATTTT. It codes for CASRRGGEHTQYF.

As to this clonotype: A read error may be the cause here, since a much bigger clone is one base away. The chain couples TRBV3-1 to TRBJ2-5; D remains ambiguous. This CDR3 contains 14 residues. In germline, CDR1 is LGHDT, CDR2 YNNKEL (reference sequence). Trimming took off 2 bases at V and 9 bases at J, with 16 bases between the two ends. The CDR3 protein is CASSQLWAFEAQYF. The DNA of the CDR3 is TGTGCCAGCAGCCAACTCTGGGCATTCGAGGCCCAGTACTTC.

This clonotype was detected ten times or more. This rearrangement joins TRBV28 to TRBJ2-1; D ambiguous. V lost 5 bases to trimming and J lost 0 bases, with 14 bases between them. The CDR3 is made up of 16 amino acids. CDR1 is MDHEN, CDR2 SYDVKM, per germline. The CDR3 here is CASSLRPLGSYNEQFF. The DNA for the CDR3 is TGTGCCAGCAGTCTGAGACCCCTCGGCTCCTACAATGAGCAGTTCTTC.

The chain links TRBV24-1 to TRBJ1-2, with unresolved D. From germline, CDR1 is KGHDR and CDR2 SFDVKD. The CDR3 sequence is 14 residues long. Trimming removed 1 base from V and 6 bases from J, with 11 bases in between. The CDR3 reads CATSDFEGTDGYTF. The DNA of the CDR3 is TGTGCCACCAGTGATTTTGAGGGTACGGATGGCTACACCTTC.

As regards this clonotype: One base away lies a much larger clone, so this may be a sequencing read error. The gene calls are TRBV10-3 and TRBJ2-7, with D perhaps assigned TRBD1 or TRBD2 (6 bases each). Trimming removed 3 bases from V and 3 bases from J, with 15 bases in between. Germline CDR1 and CDR2: ENHRY and SYGVKD. The CDR3 has 15 residues. The CDR3 bases are TGTGCCATCAGTGAAGGGGGGCCCTCCTACTACGAGCAGTACTTC. The encoded protein is CAISEGGPSYYEQYF.

On this clonotype: With only one base between it and a far larger clone, this is likely a read error. The chain uses TRBV2 and TRBJ2-4, with TRBD1 identical over 8 bases. The CDR3 has 16 amino acids. The V gene end was trimmed by 6 bases and the J gene end by 13 bases; junction bases not matched to a gene: 20. CDR1 and CDR2 (germline): SNHLY, FYNNEI. For the CDR3, the DNA is TGTGCCAGCAGCGGCCGGGACAGGACATACCACAATGAGCAGTACTTC. Its protein is CASSGRDRTYHNEQYF.

There are a few counts of this clonotype. The V call is TRBV24-1, the J call TRBJ2-1; no firm D call. Germline V gives CDR1 KGHDR, CDR2 SFDVKD. The CDR3 totals 16 residues. Trimming left V 0 bases short and J 0 bases short, with 8 bases between. Here the CDR3 reads CATSDLHAVSYNEQFF. The CDR3, as DNA: TGTGCCACCAGTGATTTGCATGCAGTCTCCTACAATGAGCAGTTCTTC.

This clonotype was recorded at least ten times. The chain couples TRBV19 to TRBJ2-1; 13 nucleotides align to TRBD2. J was trimmed by 2 bases and V by 1 base; bases with no gene match: 2. The CDR3 runs 17 residues. CDR1 is LNHDA, CDR2 SQIVND, per germline (reference sequence). In nucleotides, the CDR3 is TGTGCCAGTAGTATAGCTACTAGCGGGAGGGCCTACAATGAGCAGTTCTTC. It codes for CASSIATSGRAYNEQFF.

This clonotype showed up many times. The CDR3 spells CASSYVGGSSYEQYF. The CDR3 region has the DNA TGTGCCAGCAGTTACGTGGGGGGGAGCTCCTACGAGCAGTACTTC. The chain couples TRBV6-7 to TRBJ2-7; 7 nucleotides align to TRBD2. TRBV6-7 carries the ORF label, with uncertain function. The CDR3 runs to 15 residues. V shed 2 bases and J 0 bases; nucleotides not matched to a gene: 4.

This clonotype has only a few counts. The chain joins TRBV4-2 to TRBJ1-2; D is uncertain. Trimming removed 0 bases from V and 4 bases from J, with 6 bases in between. The germline V gene has CDR1 LGHNA and CDR2 YNFKEQ. CDR3 size: 13 residues. The CDR3, as DNA: TGTGCCAGCAGCCAAGATCTCAGCTATGGCTACACCTTC. Encoded protein: CASSQDLSYGYTF.

This clonotype appeared many times. The chain has TRBV9 and TRBJ1-2; 7 nucleotides align to TRBD1. The CDR3 covers 14 residues. Germline values: CDR1 SGDLS, CDR2 YYNGEE. The J segment lost 8 bases and the V segment lost 3 bases, leaving 10 bases of the junction unmatched. The CDR3 is CASSGGQFYGGYTF. As DNA, the CDR3 is TGTGCCAGCAGCGGGGGACAGTTCTATGGAGGCTACACCTTC. Using reference TRBV9 and TRBJ1-2 for the parts outside the CDR3, the full variable domain is DSGVTQTPKHLITATGQRVTLRCSPRSGDLSVYWYQQSLDQGLQFLIQYYNGEERAKGNILERFSAQQFPDLHSELNLSSLELGDSALYFCASSGGQFYGGYTFGSGTRLTVV.

This clonotype occurred a few times. The genes are TRBV4-1 and TRBJ1-1, with TRBD1 matching over 7 bases. This CDR3 spans 14 amino acids. Germline V CDR1 and CDR2: MGHRA, YSYEKL. V shed 4 bases, J shed 11 bases, and the junction held 13 bases outside the gene matches. In nucleotides, the CDR3 is TGCGCCAGCAGCCGAGAACAAGGGGGCTCGAATGCTTTCTTT. This translates into CASSREQGGSNAFF.

There are many counts of this clonotype. The rearrangement links TRBV5-6 to TRBJ2-7, with 7 bases lining up with TRBD1. V trimming: 1 base; J trimming: 3 bases; junction bases outside the gene matches: 4. The CDR3 length is 14 residues. The germline gives CDR1 SGHDT, CDR2 YYEEEE. The CDR3: CASSLMTGHYEQYF. The CDR3, as DNA: TGTGCCAGCAGCTTGATGACAGGGCACTACGAGCAGTACTTC.

Ten or more counts support this clonotype. The V and J genes are TRBV12-3 or TRBV12-4 and TRBJ2-1, with D perhaps matching TRBD1 (5 bases). The CDR3 contains 12 residues. Trimming took 6 bases from V and 2 from J, leaving 5 bases between them. The CDR3 loop is CASRDTYNEQFF. Here the CDR3 DNA reads TGTGCCAGCAGGGACACCTACAATGAGCAGTTCTTC.

The chain uses TRBV5-1 and TRBJ2-5, with 16 bases identical to TRBD2. CDR1 and CDR2 (germline): SGHRS, YFSETQ. There are 16 residues in the CDR3. V shed 5 bases, J shed 5 bases, and the junction held 6 bases outside the gene matches. CDR3 in amino acids: CASRPPGLAGGETQYF. The CDR3 DNA reads TGCGCCAGCAGGCCCCCGGGACTAGCGGGAGGGGAGACCCAGTACTTC.

This clonotype was seen a few times. The rearrangement joins TRBV19 to TRBJ2-1; tentatively, D is TRBD1 (5 bases). Germline CDR1 reads LNHDA; CDR2 reads SQIVND (reference sequence). V dropped 2 bases and J dropped 10 bases, with 9 bases sitting between them. The CDR3 has 12 amino acids. The CDR3 DNA is TGTGCCAGTAGTATATGGCAGGGAGAGCAGTTCTTC. Translation gives CASSIWQGEQFF.

Concerning this clonotype itself: A much larger clone differs from this one at a single base, so this may be a read error. The chain links TRBV27 to TRBJ2-1; TRBD2 matches at 11 bases. The CDR3 has 14 residues. Germline-derived CDR1 and CDR2 are MNHEY and SMNVEV (reference sequence). CDR3 nucleotides: TGTGCCAGCTTCGGACTAGCGGGCCTCAATGGGCAGTTCTTC. It yields the protein CASFGLAGLNGQFF.

This clonotype occurred a few times. V and J are TRBV14 and TRBJ2-3, with 10 bases that match TRBD2. After removal of 6 bases from V and 3 bases from J, the junction contained 6 bases not matched to a gene. CDR1 SGHDN and CDR2 FVKESK come from the germline V gene. The CDR3 extends over 15 amino acids. CDR3 DNA sequence: TGTGCCAGCAGAGCGGGACTAGCGTTGACAGATACGCAGTATTTT. This sequence encodes CASRAGLALTDTQYF.

The chain links TRBV5-4 to TRBJ1-4; D might be TRBD1 (5 bases). The germline gives CDR1 SGHNT, CDR2 YYREEE (reference sequence). The CDR3 spans 15 residues. V lost 0 bases to trimming and J lost 6 bases, with 12 bases between them. The CDR3 sequence: CASSLDSTGDEKLFF. In nucleotides, the CDR3 is TGTGCCAGCAGCTTGGACAGCACGGGGGATGAAAAACTGTTTTTT. The complete variable domain, with remaining parts taken from reference TRBV5-4 and TRBJ1-4, reads ETGVTQSPTHLIKTRGQQVTLRCSSQSGHNTVSWYQQALGQGPQFIFQYYREEENGRGNFPPRFSGLQFPNYSSELNVNALELDDSALYLCASSLDSTGDEKLFFGSGTQLSVL.

This clonotype was seen at least ten times. This chain connects TRBV24-1 to TRBJ2-5; TRBD1 agrees at 7 bases. The CDR3 totals 16 residues. Germline CDR1 reads KGHDR; CDR2 reads SFDVKD. Losses at the gene ends were 3 bases for V and 4 bases for J; bases not matched to a gene: 10. The CDR3 region has the DNA TGTGCCACCAGTGATACGCCAACAGGGGCCGGAGAGACCCAGTACTTC. Protein product: CATSDTPTGAGETQYF.

The gene calls are TRBV12-3 or TRBV12-4 and TRBJ2-3, with D unresolved. CDR3 size: 13 residues. V lost 8 bases and J lost 0, with 9 bases in between. The CDR3 bases are TGTGCCAGCGGCAGGTTAAGCACAGATACGCAGTATTTT. The encoded protein is CASGRLSTDTQYF.

The table lists this clonotype with many counts. The chain carries TRBV15 and TRBJ2-3, with 8 bases aligning to TRBD2. Germline trimming cut 2 bases from V and 3 bases from J; bases unmatched to any gene: 4. CDR1 and CDR2 from the germline V gene are LNHNV and YYDKDF (reference sequence). The CDR3 covers 15 residues. The CDR3, as DNA: TGTGCCACCAGCAGACGAGCGGGAGCGACAGATACGCAGTATTTT. It is translated as CATSRRAGATDTQYF. The whole variable domain, remainder taken from reference TRBV15 and TRBJ2-3, is DAMVIQNPRYQVTQFGKPVTLSCSQTLNHNVMYWYQQKSSQAPKLLFHYYDKDFNNEADTPDNFQSRRPNTSFCFLDIRSPGLGDTAMYLCATSRRAGATDTQYFGPGTRLTVL.